Sequencing of this T cell receptor (beta chain) was carried out in a study of cytotoxic CD8 clonotypes in ibrutinib-treated CLL (dated by TCRdb to the early 2020s). Study-wide context: The cohort had ten to twelve relapsed/refractory and 15 treatment-naive patients; approximately 17 were IGHV unmutated. Responses were partial in some 24 patients and complete in 2; after median approximately 69 months follow-up, some 14 stayed in remission and 12 progressed. The response samples were drawn at a median of 12 months into treatment, with a range of roughly 6 to 40 months. An average of 255,043 productive templates and approximately 91,000 productive rearrangements was obtained per sample. Of the 70 to 90 people in the trial, approximately 24 had longitudinal samples available. Cryopreserved peripheral blood mononuclear cells were collected at three points: before therapy, at response, and at either sustained remission or disease progression. Patients were still on ibrutinib when every remission and progressive disease sample was collected.

Each clonotype received, on average, around 9.6x coverage in deep resolution sequencing performed on a MiSeq, where the target depth lay between 1 in 1 million and 1 in 200,000 T cells. The immunoSEQ hsTCRB Kit was used to generate the TCR beta libraries. As for how the authors treated the data: Data were analyzed with ImmunoSEQ Data Assistant and ImmunoSEQ Analyzer, with V, D and J genes assigned per IMGT definitions. Clonality, which ranges from 0 to 1, was calculated by subtracting the normalized Shannon entropy of productive rearrangement frequencies from one. Only overrepresented clonotypes making up at least 0.05% of the repertoire of each patient were included in the public clonotype analysis. Fewer than 15 age-matched healthy donor repertoires from immuneACCESS served as clonality controls. Not all clones reach the TCRdb copy of this immuneACCESS table, which keeps in-frame sequences only. Checked studies attribute under half of the gap to unresolved V genes and leave the rest unexplained. The V and J calls and the clone size are those of that table, but D and trimming were determined from the DNA. Across this sample there are 150,000 to 200,000 clones, with about 88% seen only once. The ten largest clones capture around 3% of the sample.

Broad study findings and their caveats: Public clonotypes were rare and either shrank or stayed stable during treatment, and the rise in clonality at ibrutinib response reflected expansion of private clonotypes. Sustained-remission and progressing patients did not have matched sampling times, and lymph node repertoires were not examined. Baseline clonality exceeded that of age-matched healthy donors and correlated strongly with circulating CD8+ T-cell counts. At ibrutinib response clonality went up, during sustained remission it held steady, and at progression it dropped back toward baseline.

V is pared back by 0 bases and J by 0 bases, with 9 bases lying between the germline termini. The germline V gene yields LGHNA for CDR1 and YSLEER for CDR2. The CDR3 starts with the cysteine, ends with the phenylalanine, and has 16 residues. Kept here is only the CDR3 DNA, which spans 48 bases and is read in frame from base 1. A note on this clone: The specificity of this receptor is unknown. Nothing much larger sits one base from this clone, and base qualities are not available.

The time point label corresponds to: progressive disease on ibrutinib. For TCR beta library preparation, around 2 micrograms of genomic DNA were isolated from cryopreserved PBMCs. Longitudinal blood samples from CLL patients on ibrutinib monotherapy underwent high-throughput TCR beta sequencing. The patients took part in an open-label, single-center phase 2 trial of ibrutinib monotherapy. The sample here was PBMCs, taken at disease progression, from a patient treated with ibrutinib. Rearrangement joined TRBV4-3 to TRBJ2-1; a tentative D call is TRBD2 (6 bases match). The origin of this receptor is a human donor with chronic lymphocytic leukemia. The CDR3 reads CASSQDSGSSYNEQFF. The nucleotide sequence reads TGCGCCAGCAGCCAAGACTCCGGGAGCTCCTACAATGAGCAGTTCTTC.